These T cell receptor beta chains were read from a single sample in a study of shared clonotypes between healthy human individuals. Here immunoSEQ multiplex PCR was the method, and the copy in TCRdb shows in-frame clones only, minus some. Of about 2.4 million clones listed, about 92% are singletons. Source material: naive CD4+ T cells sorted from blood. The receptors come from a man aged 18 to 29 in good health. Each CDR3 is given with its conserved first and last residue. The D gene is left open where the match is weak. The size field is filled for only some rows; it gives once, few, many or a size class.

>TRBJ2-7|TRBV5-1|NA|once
CASSLGLGLYEQYF
TGCGCCAGCAGCTTGGGTTTAGGACTCTACGAGCAGTACTTC
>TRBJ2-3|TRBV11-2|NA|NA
CASSLGYITDTQYF
TGTGCCAGCAGCTTGGGGTACATCACAGATACGCAGTATTTT
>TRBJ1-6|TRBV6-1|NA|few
CASSEGQYNSPLHF
TGTGCCAGCAGTGAAGGGCAGTATAATTCACCCCTCCACTTT
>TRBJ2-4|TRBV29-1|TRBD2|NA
CSVLLAGGNIQYF
TGCAGCGTCTTGCTAGCGGGAGGAAACATTCAGTACTTC
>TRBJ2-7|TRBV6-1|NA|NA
CASSEYYEQYF
TGTGCCAGCAGTGAATATTACGAGCAGTACTTC
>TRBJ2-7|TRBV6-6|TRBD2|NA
CASSYSRDYYEQYF
TGTGCCAGCAGTTACTCCCGGGACTACTACGAGCAGTACTTC
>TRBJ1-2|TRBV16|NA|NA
CASSQSSIYGYTF
TGTGCCAGCAGCCAATCCAGTATCTATGGCTACACCTTC
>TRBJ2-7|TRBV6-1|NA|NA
CASSDGIPGTYEQYF
TGTGCCAGCAGTGACGGGATCCCCGGCACCTACGAGCAGTACTTC
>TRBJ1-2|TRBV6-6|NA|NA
CASSYGDTDYGYTF
TGTGCCAGCAGTTACGGGGACACAGACTATGGCTACACCTTC
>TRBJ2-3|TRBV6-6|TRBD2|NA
CASMEIAGGNTQYF
TGTGCCAGCATGGAAATAGCGGGGGGGAATACGCAGTATTTT
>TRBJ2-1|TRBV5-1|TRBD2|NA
CASSLDGAGAVGEQFF
TGCGCCAGCAGCTTGGATGGAGCGGGAGCTGTAGGGGAGCAGTTCTTC
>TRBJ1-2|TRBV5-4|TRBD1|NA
CASTPGDRGPYGYTF
TGTGCCAGCACTCCTGGGGACAGGGGGCCCTATGGCTACACCTTC
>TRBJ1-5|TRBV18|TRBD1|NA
CASSGTVNSNQPQHF
TGTGCCAGCTCCGGGACAGTAAATAGCAATCAGCCCCAGCATTTT